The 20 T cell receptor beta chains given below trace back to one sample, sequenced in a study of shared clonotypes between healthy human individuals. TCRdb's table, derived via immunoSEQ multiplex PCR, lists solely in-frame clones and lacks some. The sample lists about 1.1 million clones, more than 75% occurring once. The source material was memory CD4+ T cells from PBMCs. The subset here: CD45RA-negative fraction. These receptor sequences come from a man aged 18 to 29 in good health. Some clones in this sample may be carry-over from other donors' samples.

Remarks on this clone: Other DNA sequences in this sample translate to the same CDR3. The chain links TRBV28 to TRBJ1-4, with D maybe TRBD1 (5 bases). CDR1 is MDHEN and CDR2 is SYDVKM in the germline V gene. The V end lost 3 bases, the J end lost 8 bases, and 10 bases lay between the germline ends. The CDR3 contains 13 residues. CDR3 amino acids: CASSLGGEEKLFF. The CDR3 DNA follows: TGTGCCAGCAGTTTGGGAGGGGAGGAAAAACTGTTTTTT.

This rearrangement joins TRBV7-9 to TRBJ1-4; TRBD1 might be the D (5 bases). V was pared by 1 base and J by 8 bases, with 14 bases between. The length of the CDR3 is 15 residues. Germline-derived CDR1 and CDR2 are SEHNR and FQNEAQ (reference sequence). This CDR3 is CASSLGGTQGEKLFF. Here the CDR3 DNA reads TGTGCCAGCAGCTTAGGGGGGACCCAGGGAGAAAAACTGTTTTTT.

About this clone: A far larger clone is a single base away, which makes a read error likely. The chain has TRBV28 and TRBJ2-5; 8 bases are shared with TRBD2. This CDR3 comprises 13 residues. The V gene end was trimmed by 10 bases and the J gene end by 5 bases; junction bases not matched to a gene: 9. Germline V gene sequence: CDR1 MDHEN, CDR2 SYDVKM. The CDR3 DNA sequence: TGTGCCAACAAGGTAGCGGGGTCGGAGACCCAGTACTTC. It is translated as CANKVAGSETQYF.

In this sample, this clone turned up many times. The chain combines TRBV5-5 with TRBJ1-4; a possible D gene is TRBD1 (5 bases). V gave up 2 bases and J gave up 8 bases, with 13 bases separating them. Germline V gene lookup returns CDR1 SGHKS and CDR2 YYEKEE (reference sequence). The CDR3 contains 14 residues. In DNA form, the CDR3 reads TGTGCCAGCAGCTTTGCTCCGGGGGGAGAAAAACTGTTTTTT. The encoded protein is CASSFAPGGEKLFF.

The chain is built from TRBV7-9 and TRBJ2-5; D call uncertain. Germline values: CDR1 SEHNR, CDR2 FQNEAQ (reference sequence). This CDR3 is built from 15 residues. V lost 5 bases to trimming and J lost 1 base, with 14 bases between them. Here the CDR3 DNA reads TGTGCCAGCAGCCGAAAACAATCGACCCAAGAGACCCAGTACTTC. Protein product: CASSRKQSTQETQYF.

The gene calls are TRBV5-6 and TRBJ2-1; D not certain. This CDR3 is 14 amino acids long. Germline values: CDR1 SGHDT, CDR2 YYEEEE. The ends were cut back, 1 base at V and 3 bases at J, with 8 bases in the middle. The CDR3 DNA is TGTGCCAGCAGCTTGAAGGGTCTCTACAATGAGCAGTTCTTC. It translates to CASSLKGLYNEQFF. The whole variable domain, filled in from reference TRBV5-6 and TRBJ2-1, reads DAGVTQSPTHLIKTRGQQVTLRCSPKSGHDTVSWYQQALGQGPQFIFQYYEEEERQRGNFPDRFSGHQFPNYSSELNVNALLLGDSALYLCASSLKGLYNEQFFGPGTRLTVL.

As DNA, the CDR3 is TGTGCCAGCAGTTTGACAGGGGGCGGGTCCTACGAGCAGTACTTC. Protein: CASSLTGGGSYEQYF. The rearrangement uses TRBV28 and TRBJ2-7; TRBD1 matches 10 bases. Trimming cost V 3 bases and J 1 base; bases outside gene matches: 3. The germline CDR1 and CDR2 sequences are MDHEN and SYDVKM. This CDR3 has 15 residues.

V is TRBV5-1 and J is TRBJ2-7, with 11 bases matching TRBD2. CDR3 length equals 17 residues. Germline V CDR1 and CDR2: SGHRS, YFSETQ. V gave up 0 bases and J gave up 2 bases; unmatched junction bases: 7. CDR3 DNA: TGCGCCAGCAGCTTGGGGATGACTAGCGGGGTCACCTACGAGCAGTACTTC. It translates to CASSLGMTSGVTYEQYF.

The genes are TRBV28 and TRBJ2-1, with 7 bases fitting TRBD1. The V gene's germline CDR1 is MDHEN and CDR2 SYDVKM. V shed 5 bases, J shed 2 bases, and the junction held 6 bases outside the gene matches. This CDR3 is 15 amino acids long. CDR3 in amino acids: CASSVGRGPYNEQFF. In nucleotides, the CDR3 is TGTGCCAGCAGTGTCGGAAGGGGGCCCTACAATGAGCAGTTCTTC.

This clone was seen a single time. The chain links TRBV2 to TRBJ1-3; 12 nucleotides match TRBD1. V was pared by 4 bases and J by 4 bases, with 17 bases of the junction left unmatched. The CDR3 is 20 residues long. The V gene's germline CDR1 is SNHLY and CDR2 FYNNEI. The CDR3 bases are TGTGCCAGCAGTGCCGGGACAGGGGGCGCTGGGGCCGCTTTCGGAAACACCATATATTTT. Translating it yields CASSAGTGGAGAAFGNTIYF.

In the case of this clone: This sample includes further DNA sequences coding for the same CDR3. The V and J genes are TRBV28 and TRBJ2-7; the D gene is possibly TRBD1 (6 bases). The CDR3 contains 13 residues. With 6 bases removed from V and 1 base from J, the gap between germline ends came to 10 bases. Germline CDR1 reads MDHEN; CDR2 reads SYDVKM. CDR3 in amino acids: CASRRTASYEQYF. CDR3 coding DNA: TGTGCCAGCAGGCGGACAGCGTCCTACGAGCAGTACTTC.

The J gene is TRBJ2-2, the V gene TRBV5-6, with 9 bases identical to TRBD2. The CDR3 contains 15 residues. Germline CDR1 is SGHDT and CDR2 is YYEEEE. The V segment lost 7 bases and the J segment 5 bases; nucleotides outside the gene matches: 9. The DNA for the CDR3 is TGTGCCAGCCAGTTACTAGCGGGTGGAACCGGGGAGCTGTTTTTT. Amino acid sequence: CASQLLAGGTGELFF.

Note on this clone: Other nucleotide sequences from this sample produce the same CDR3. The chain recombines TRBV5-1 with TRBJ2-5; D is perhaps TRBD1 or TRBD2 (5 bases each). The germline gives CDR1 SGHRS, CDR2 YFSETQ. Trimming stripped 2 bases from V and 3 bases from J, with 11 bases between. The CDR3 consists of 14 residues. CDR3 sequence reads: CASSLGTGKETQYF. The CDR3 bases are TGCGCCAGCAGCTTAGGGACGGGAAAAGAGACCCAGTACTTC.

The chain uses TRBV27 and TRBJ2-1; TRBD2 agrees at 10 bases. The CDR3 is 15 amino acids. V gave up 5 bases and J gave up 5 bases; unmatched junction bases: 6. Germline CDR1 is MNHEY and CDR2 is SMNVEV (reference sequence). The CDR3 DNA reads TGTGCCAGCAGTCCGAGGACTAGCGGCCACAATGAGCAGTTCTTC. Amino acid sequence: CASSPRTSGHNEQFF.

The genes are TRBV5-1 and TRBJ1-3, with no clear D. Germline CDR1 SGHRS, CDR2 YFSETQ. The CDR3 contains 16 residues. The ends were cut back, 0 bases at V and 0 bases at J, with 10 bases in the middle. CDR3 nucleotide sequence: TGCGCCAGCAGCTTGGGGGCGCAGATCTCTGGAAACACCATATATTTT. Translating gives CASSLGAQISGNTIYF. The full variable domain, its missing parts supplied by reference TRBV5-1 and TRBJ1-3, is KAGVTQTPRYLIKTRGQQVTLSCSPISGHRSVSWYQQTPGQGLQFLFEYFSETQRNKGNFPGRFSGRQFSNSRSEMNVSTLELGDSALYLCASSLGAQISGNTIYFGEGSWLTVV.

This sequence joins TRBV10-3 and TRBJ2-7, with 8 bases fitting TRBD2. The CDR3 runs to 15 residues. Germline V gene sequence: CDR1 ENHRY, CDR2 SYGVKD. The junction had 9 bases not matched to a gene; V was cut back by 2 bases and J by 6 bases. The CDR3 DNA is TGTGCCATCAGTGAGGGGACTAGACGAATTGGCGAGCAGTACTTC. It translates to CAISEGTRRIGEQYF.

The CDR3 loop reads CASRPDREVNTEAFF. CDR3 DNA: TGTGCCAGCAGGCCAGACAGGGAGGTGAACACTGAAGCTTTCTTT. V and J are TRBV27 and TRBJ1-1; 7 bases map to TRBD1. Per germline, CDR1 MNHEY and CDR2 SMNVEV (reference sequence). The length of the CDR3 is 15 residues. With 6 bases clipped from V and 0 bases from J, the junction kept 7 bases outside the gene matches.

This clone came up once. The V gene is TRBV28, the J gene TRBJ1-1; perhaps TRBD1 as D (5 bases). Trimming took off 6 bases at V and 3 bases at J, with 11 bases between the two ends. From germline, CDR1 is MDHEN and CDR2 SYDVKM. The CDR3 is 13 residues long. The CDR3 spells CASSSRVDTEAFF. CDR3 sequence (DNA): TGTGCCAGCAGCTCCAGGGTGGACACTGAAGCTTTCTTT.

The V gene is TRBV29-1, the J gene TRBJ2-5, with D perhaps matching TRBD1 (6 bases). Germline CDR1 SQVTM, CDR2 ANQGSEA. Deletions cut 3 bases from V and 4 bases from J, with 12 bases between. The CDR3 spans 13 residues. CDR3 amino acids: CSVDRTGPETQYF. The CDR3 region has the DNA TGCAGCGTTGACCGTACAGGGCCAGAGACCCAGTACTTC.

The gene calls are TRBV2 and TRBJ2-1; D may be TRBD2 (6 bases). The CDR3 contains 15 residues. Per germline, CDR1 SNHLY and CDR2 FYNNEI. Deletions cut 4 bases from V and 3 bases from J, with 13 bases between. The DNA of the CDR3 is TGTGCCAGCAGTGTGGACGGGGGTAACTACAATGAGCAGTTCTTC. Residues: CASSVDGGNYNEQFF.